These 6 T cell receptor beta chains originate from one sample sequenced in a study of T cells after posttransplantation cyclophosphamide. Some clones are missing from TCRdb's copy, which holds only in-frame ones; the method was immunoSEQ multiplex PCR. The sample consists of about 66,000 clones, roughly 93% of them appearing once. Sequenced: PBMCs. The receptors derive from a woman younger than 45 in good health and a related stem cell transplant donor.

The chain employs TRBV11-2 and TRBJ2-4; D remains ambiguous. This CDR3 is built from 12 residues. From germline, CDR1 is SGHAT and CDR2 FQNNGV. V shed 5 bases and J shed 9 bases, with 11 bases lying between them. The CDR3 sequence: CASSTPGRIQYF. CDR3 DNA sequence: TGTGCCAGCAGCACACCCGGTCGCATTCAGTACTTC.

The genes are TRBV29-1 and TRBJ1-2; tentatively, D is TRBD1 (6 bases). Trimming took off 6 bases at V and 7 bases at J, with 12 bases between the two ends. This CDR3 contains 11 residues. Germline CDR1 is SQVTM and CDR2 is ANQGSEA. The CDR3 nucleotides read TGCAGCGTCACACAGGGTCTTGGCTACACCTTC. Protein sequence: CSVTQGLGYTF.

The chain combines TRBV25-1 with TRBJ2-5; TRBD2 agrees at 10 bases. V gave up 2 bases and J gave up 6 bases; unmatched junction bases: 9. CDR1 and CDR2 from the germline V gene are MGHDK and SYGVNS. This CDR3 has 16 residues. CDR3 amino acids: CASSEGKRGGHQTQYF. The DNA for the CDR3 is TGTGCCAGCAGTGAAGGAAAGCGGGGGGGCCACCAGACCCAGTACTTC. Supplemented by reference TRBV25-1 and TRBJ2-5, the full variable domain reads EADIYQTPRYLVIGTGKKITLECSQTMGHDKMYWYQQDPGMELHLIHYSYGVNSTEKGDLSSESTVSRIRTEHFPLTLESARPSHTSQYLCASSEGKRGGHQTQYFGPGTRLLVL.

CDR3 in amino acids: CASSQGTSGGLDEQFF. DNA for the CDR3: TGCGCCAGCAGCCAAGGGACTAGCGGGGGGCTGGATGAGCAGTTCTTC. The chain joins TRBV4-1 to TRBJ2-1; 14 bases align to TRBD2. The junction had 4 bases not matched to a gene; V was cut back by 1 base and J by 8 bases. The CDR3 loop spans 16 amino acids. CDR1 MGHRA and CDR2 YSYEKL come from the germline V gene.

This clone was picked up one time. This chain uses TRBV6-5 with TRBJ1-5; no clear D. The germline V gene encodes CDR1 MNHEY and CDR2 SVGAGI. V was pared by 5 bases and J by 1 base, with 12 bases between. The CDR3 is 15 amino acids. This CDR3 reads CASSPALGSNQPQHF. The CDR3 bases are TGTGCCAGCAGTCCCGCCCTGGGGAGCAATCAGCCCCAGCATTTT.

The chain is built from TRBV5-1 and TRBJ2-1; TRBD2 matches at 14 bases. This CDR3 is built from 21 residues. V trimming: 5 bases; J trimming: 0 bases; junction bases outside the gene matches: 16. Germline-derived CDR1 and CDR2 are SGHRS and YFSETQ. The CDR3 DNA reads as TGCGCCAGCAGGAATAACTATATAGGACTAGCGGGGGGCCCCTCCTACAATGAGCAGTTCTTC. This translates into CASRNNYIGLAGGPSYNEQFF.